The 17 T cell receptor beta chains in this list originate from one sample, sequenced in a study of blood T cell repertoires in COVID-19. Profiled with immunoSEQ multiplex PCR; TCRdb holds only in-frame clones, not every one. The repertoire holds about 180,000 clones, 80% to 90% seen once, with around 8.6% in the top ten. The sequenced sample was peripheral blood. Receptors were obtained from a man in his fifties with active or convalescent COVID-19.

DNA of the CDR3: TGTGCCAGCAGCTTCGCAGGGACTGGAAACACCATATATTTT. Translation gives CASSFAGTGNTIYF. The rearrangement joins TRBV5-4 to TRBJ1-3, with D maybe TRBD1 (5 bases). Germline values: CDR1 SGHNT, CDR2 YYREEE (reference sequence). Trimming pared 2 bases from V and 2 bases from J, leaving 8 bases between. The CDR3 has 14 residues.

This clone was seen a single time. V and J are TRBV5-1 and TRBJ2-7, with D maybe TRBD2 (5 bases). V gave up 8 bases and J gave up 2 bases, with 11 bases separating them. The CDR3 consists of 12 residues. In germline, CDR1 is SGHRS, CDR2 YFSETQ. CDR3 in amino acids: CARTDSPYEQYF. For the CDR3, the DNA is TGCGCCAGGACGGACTCACCCTACGAGCAGTACTTC.

This clone was recorded only once. CDR3 protein: CASSYFPGLAGLDEQYF. CDR3 nucleotides: TGTGCCAGCAGTTACTTTCCGGGACTAGCGGGACTCGACGAGCAGTACTTC. V gene TRBV2 combines with J gene TRBJ2-7; 13 positions match TRBD2. Germline CDR1 is SNHLY and CDR2 is FYNNEI. J was trimmed by 5 bases and V by 5 bases; bases with no gene match: 12. This CDR3 comprises 17 residues.

The chain combines TRBV5-1 with TRBJ1-4; no clear D. Germline-derived CDR1 and CDR2 are SGHRS and YFSETQ. The CDR3 has 12 residues. Trimming removed 3 bases at V and 4 bases at J, with 4 bases between. The CDR3 nucleotides read TGCGCCAGCAGCTCCAATAATGAAAAACTGTTTTTT. Its translation: CASSSNNEKLFF. The full variable domain, rest sourced from reference TRBV5-1 and TRBJ1-4, is KAGVTQTPRYLIKTRGQQVTLSCSPISGHRSVSWYQQTPGQGLQFLFEYFSETQRNKGNFPGRFSGRQFSNSRSEMNVSTLELGDSALYLCASSSNNEKLFFGSGTQLSVL.

The chain carries TRBV7-3 and TRBJ1-2, with TRBD1 matching over 8 bases. Germline V gene data show CDR1 as SGHTA and CDR2 as FQGTGA. The CDR3 runs to 13 residues. Trimming cost V 5 bases and J 7 bases; bases outside gene matches: 6. The chain's CDR3 is CASSTRTGTGYTF. The CDR3 DNA reads TGTGCCAGCAGCACCCGGACAGGGACTGGCTACACCTTC.

The chain joins TRBV3-1 (or the pseudogene TRBV3-2) to TRBJ2-7; D gene uncertain. CDR1 and CDR2 (germline): LGHDT, YNNKEL (reference sequence). V was pared by 0 bases and J by 4 bases, with 10 bases between. This CDR3 comprises 14 residues. The CDR3 DNA reads as TGTGCCAGCAGCCAAGATGGGCAACCTTACGAGCAGTACTTC. Its translation is CASSQDGQPYEQYF.

V gene TRBV18 combines with J gene TRBJ2-7; a possible D gene is TRBD2 (5 bases). Germline-derived CDR1 and CDR2 are KGHSH and LQKENI. V lost 3 bases, J lost 3 bases, and 12 bases lay in between. The CDR3 extends over 14 amino acids. The DNA for the CDR3 is TGTGCCAGCTCACCCGACGTCGGACTCTACGAGCAGTACTTC. Translating gives CASSPDVGLYEQYF.

This chain joins TRBV5-1 and TRBJ1-1; 8 bases line up with TRBD1. Germline V gives CDR1 SGHRS, CDR2 YFSETQ. CDR3 length: 16 residues. V trimming: 2 bases; J trimming: 1 base; junction bases outside the gene matches: 7. The DNA for the CDR3 is TGCGCCAGCAGCTTTATCCCGCAGGGGGCGAACACTGAAGCTTTCTTT. Translated: CASSFIPQGANTEAFF.

This clone was seen a few times. The chain recombines TRBV19 with TRBJ1-1, with 7 bases aligning to TRBD1. This CDR3 has 14 amino acids. V trimming: 7 bases; J trimming: 5 bases; junction bases outside the gene matches: 10. CDR1 LNHDA and CDR2 SQIVND come from the germline V gene (reference sequence). The CDR3 loop is CASTPLYRGTEAFF. The CDR3 DNA is TGTGCCAGTACCCCCCTATACAGGGGAACTGAAGCTTTCTTT.

The rearrangement uses TRBV19 and TRBJ1-4, with TRBD1 as a possible D gene (5 bases). This CDR3 contains 16 residues. The V end was cut by 7 bases, the J end by 5 bases, with 20 bases between. The V gene's germline CDR1 is LNHDA and CDR2 SQIVND (reference sequence). CDR3 region: CASTPSLDRTNEKLFF. DNA for the CDR3: TGTGCCAGTACCCCCAGCCTAGACAGAACAAATGAAAAACTGTTTTTT.

The chain recombines TRBV11-2 with TRBJ1-6; D possibly corresponds to TRBD1 (5 bases). The germline V gene has CDR1 SGHAT and CDR2 FQNNGV. Between the trimmed V and J ends, which lost 1 base and 4 bases, there was a span of 8 bases. CDR3 length: 15 residues. The CDR3 protein is CASSLGGGYNSPLHF. The CDR3 bases are TGTGCCAGCAGCTTAGGGGGGGGGTATAATTCACCCCTCCACTTT. The variable domain in full, completed from reference TRBV11-2 and TRBJ1-6, reads EAGVAQSPRYKIIEKRQSVAFWCNPISGHATLYWYQQILGQGPKLLIQFQNNGVVDDSQLPKDRFSAERLKGVDSTLKIQPAKLEDSAVYLCASSLGGGYNSPLHFGNGTRLTVT.

The chain links TRBV9 to TRBJ1-2; 8 bases match TRBD1. The germline V gene has CDR1 SGDLS and CDR2 YYNGEE. The CDR3 has 16 amino acids. V shed 4 bases and J 4 bases; nucleotides not matched to a gene: 12. CDR3 sequence reads: CASSPHPAGGLYGYTF. CDR3 bases: TGTGCCAGCAGCCCCCACCCGGCAGGGGGCCTCTATGGCTACACCTTC.

This chain uses TRBV6-5 with TRBJ1-5; unclear D gene. This CDR3 contains 14 residues. Trimming left V 2 bases short and J 0 bases short, with 5 bases between. Germline V lookup: CDR1 MNHEY, CDR2 SVGAGI. For the CDR3, the DNA is TGTGCCAGCAGTTACCTTTATAGCAATCAGCCCCAGCATTTT. It encodes CASSYLYSNQPQHF.

The gene calls are TRBV6-1 and TRBJ1-5; no clear D. Germline CDR1 MNHNS, CDR2 SASEGT. This CDR3 is built from 16 residues. Trimming cost V 1 base and J 0 bases, with 10 bases left between them. CDR3 sequence: CASSEVGSGSNQPQHF. In DNA, the CDR3 is TGTGCCAGCAGTGAAGTCGGTTCCGGTAGCAATCAGCCCCAGCATTTT.

The chain employs TRBV12-3 or TRBV12-4 and TRBJ1-1; no definite D call. Trimming cost V 7 bases and J 4 bases, with 10 bases left between them. The CDR3 sequence is 12 residues long. The CDR3 DNA follows: TGTGCCAGCAACCTCGGGGTCACTGAAGCTTTCTTT. Protein sequence: CASNLGVTEAFF.

This clone was seen just once. V usage is TRBV24-1 and J usage is TRBJ1-2, with 8 bases that match TRBD1. CDR1 and CDR2 from the germline V gene are KGHDR and SFDVKD. This CDR3 region has 15 residues. The J segment lost 7 bases and the V segment lost 3 bases, leaving 9 bases of the junction unmatched. This CDR3 is CATSDPGQGLSGYTF. The CDR3 nucleotides read TGTGCCACCAGTGATCCTGGACAGGGTCTATCTGGCTACACCTTC.

V and J are TRBV2 and TRBJ2-2; D remains ambiguous. The CDR3 loop spans 13 amino acids. Trimming removed 6 bases at V and 5 bases at J, with 10 bases between. In germline, CDR1 is SNHLY, CDR2 FYNNEI. The CDR3 loop is CASRTAETGELFF. Here the CDR3 DNA reads TGTGCCAGCAGGACTGCGGAAACCGGGGAGCTGTTTTTT.